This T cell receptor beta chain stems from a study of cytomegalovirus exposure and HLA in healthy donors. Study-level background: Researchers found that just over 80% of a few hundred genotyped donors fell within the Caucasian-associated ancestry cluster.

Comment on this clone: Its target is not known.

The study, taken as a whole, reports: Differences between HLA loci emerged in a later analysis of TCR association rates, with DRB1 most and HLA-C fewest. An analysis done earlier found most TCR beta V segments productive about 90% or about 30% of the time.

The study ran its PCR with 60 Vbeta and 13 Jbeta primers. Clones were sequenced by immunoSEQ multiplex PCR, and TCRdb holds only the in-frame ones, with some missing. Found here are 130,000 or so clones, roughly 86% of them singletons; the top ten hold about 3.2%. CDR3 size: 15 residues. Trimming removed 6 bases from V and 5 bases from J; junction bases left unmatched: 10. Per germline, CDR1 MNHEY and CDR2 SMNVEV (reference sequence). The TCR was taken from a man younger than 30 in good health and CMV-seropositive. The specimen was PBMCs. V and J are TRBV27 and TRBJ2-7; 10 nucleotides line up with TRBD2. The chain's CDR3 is CASSLGAGGKDEQYF. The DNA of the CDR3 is TGTGCCAGCAGCCTAGGAGCGGGAGGGAAAGACGAGCAGTACTTC.